This T cell receptor (beta chain) was found in a study of regulatory T cells in long-lasting Graves disease. Findings of the study overall: The sample size was small, and this may have reduced accuracy.

Time point noted: newly diagnosed GD, antithyroid drugs for less than 3 months. Making the TCR library involved RNA that had been extracted from PBMCs. EDTA tubes received 7.5 to 9 milliliters of collected peripheral blood. Building the TCR beta libraries relied on iRepertoire HTBI primers, and CDR3 regions underwent Arm-PCR. A single record per CDR3 protein comes from TCRdb applying MiXCR to the multiplex PCR reads. The sample includes 550,000 to 650,000 distinct CDR3 sequences, about 16% seen only once; the top ten take about 12%. Regarding this clonotype: Its antigen is undetermined.

These sequences were also reported in another study, on T cells in Graves' hyperthyroidism and ophthalmopathy. That paper notes: Onset of ophthalmopathy came a median approximately 6.5 months after the model predicted it.

The clonotype comes from a man aged 18 to 29 with Graves disease. Specimen: peripheral blood mononuclear cells (PBMCs), collected at new diagnosis, from a patient treated with antithyroid drugs.

The CDR3 nucleotides read TGCGCCAGCAGCTCGGGGCTGCGAAACGAATATGGCTACACCTTC. Residues: CASSSGLRNEYGYTF. The chain uses TRBV5-1 and TRBJ1-2; possibly TRBD1 for D (5 bases). Germline V lookup: CDR1 SGHRS, CDR2 YFSETQ. Between the trimmed V and J ends, which lost 3 bases and 5 bases, there was a span of 17 bases. The CDR3 has 15 amino acids. Combining the CDR3 with reference TRBV5-1 and TRBJ1-2 gives the whole variable domain KAGVTQTPRYLIKTRGQQVTLSCSPISGHRSVSWYQQTPGQGLQFLFEYFSETQRNKGNFPGRFSGRQFSNSRSEMNVSTLELGDSALYLCASSSGLRNEYGYTFGSGTRLTVV.